These 26 T cell receptor beta chains originate from one sample sequenced in a study of cytomegalovirus exposure and HLA in healthy donors. It was with 60 Vbeta and 13 Jbeta primers that the PCR ran. Profiling relied on immunoSEQ multiplex PCR, and the TCRdb table lists in-frame clones only, not all of them. The profile shows 90,000 to 140,000 clones, around 80% of them singletons. Sequencing was done on a sample of PBMCs. These receptors all stem from a man in his forties in good health and CMV-seropositive.

This clone showed up just once. CDR3 sequence reads: CSGGAGYTEAFF. As DNA, the CDR3 is TGCAGCGGCGGAGCGGGTTACACTGAAGCTTTCTTT. The chain has TRBV29-1 and TRBJ1-1, with D uncertain. Germline V gene sequence: CDR1 SQVTM, CDR2 ANQGSEA. Trimming shortened V by 7 bases and J by 3 bases, and 12 bases separated the two germline ends. The CDR3 extends over 12 amino acids.

This clone came up a few times. The chain has TRBV11-3 and TRBJ1-1, with D maybe TRBD1 (5 bases). Trimming shortened V by 10 bases and J by 5 bases, and 17 bases separated the two germline ends. The CDR3 totals 13 residues. Germline CDR1 is SGHNT and CDR2 is YENEEA. CDR3 region: CATRKWGVTEAFF. CDR3 DNA sequence: TGTGCCACCCGGAAGTGGGGGGTAACTGAAGCTTTCTTT.

This sequence joins TRBV7-2 and TRBJ2-1; TRBD1 agrees at 8 bases. The trim removed 5 bases at V and 0 bases at J, leaving 6 bases unmatched. Germline V gene sequence: CDR1 SGHTA, CDR2 FQGNSA. The CDR3 loop spans 16 amino acids. CDR3: CASSILTGVSYNEQFF. The CDR3 bases are TGTGCCAGCAGCATCCTGACAGGGGTCTCCTACAATGAGCAGTTCTTC.

V usage is TRBV6-1 and J usage is TRBJ1-6; a weak D match, TRBD1 (5 bases). Germline loops: CDR1 MNHNS, CDR2 SASEGT. V lost 8 bases, J lost 10 bases, and 21 bases lay in between. This CDR3 spans 15 amino acids. CDR3 sequence: CASSKDGSPGSPLHF. CDR3 DNA: TGTGCCAGCTCGAAGGACGGAAGCCCAGGGTCACCCCTCCACTTT.

V and J are TRBV28 and TRBJ1-1; 11 bases are shared with TRBD1. With 6 bases clipped from V and 0 bases from J, the junction kept 3 bases outside the gene matches. Germline CDR1 and CDR2: MDHEN and SYDVKM. This CDR3 has 15 residues. CDR3: CASSGQGAMNTEAFF. CDR3 in DNA: TGTGCCAGCAGCGGACAGGGGGCGATGAACACTGAAGCTTTCTTT.

V and J are TRBV28 and TRBJ1-2; D remains ambiguous. This CDR3 contains 11 residues. Germline V lookup: CDR1 MDHEN, CDR2 SYDVKM. The V end was cut by 10 bases, the J end by 5 bases, with 11 bases between. CDR3 region: CATGSQYGYTF. The CDR3 bases are TGTGCCACCGGGAGTCAGTATGGCTACACCTTC.

Here the CDR3 reads CASHAGATNEKLFF. As DNA, the CDR3 is TGTGCCAGCCACGCGGGGGCAACTAATGAAAAACTGTTTTTT. The chain links TRBV5-4 to TRBJ1-4; possible D gene TRBD1, 5 bases. Trimming cost V 7 bases and J 0 bases, with 10 bases left between them. The germline V gene has CDR1 SGHNT and CDR2 YYREEE (reference sequence). CDR3 length equals 14 residues. The whole variable domain, remainder taken from reference TRBV5-4 and TRBJ1-4, is ETGVTQSPTHLIKTRGQQVTLRCSSQSGHNTVSWYQQALGQGPQFIFQYYREEENGRGNFPPRFSGLQFPNYSSELNVNALELDDSALYLCASHAGATNEKLFFGSGTQLSVL.

V is TRBV19 and J is TRBJ1-1, with D possibly being TRBD1 (6 bases). Per the germline V gene, CDR1 is LNHDA and CDR2 is SQIVND (reference sequence). Trimming removed 4 bases at V and 5 bases at J, with 20 bases between. The CDR3 is made up of 16 amino acids. DNA of the CDR3: TGTGCCAGTAGTAAGAAGGGGACGAAGGGGGAGACTGAAGCTTTCTTT. Translating it yields CASSKKGTKGETEAFF.

The chain carries TRBV11-3 and TRBJ2-3; 10 bases are shared with TRBD1. The CDR3 covers 15 residues. J was trimmed by 5 bases and V by 0 bases; bases with no gene match: 2. Looked up from germline, CDR1 is SGHNT and CDR2 is YENEEA. The CDR3 nucleotides are TGTGCCAGCAGCTTAGACGGACAGGGGGGAGATACGCAGTATTTT. This translates into CASSLDGQGGDTQYF.

The J gene is TRBJ2-6, the V gene TRBV6-5; TRBD1 matches 7 bases. The junction had 0 bases not matched to a gene; V was cut back by 5 bases and J by 2 bases. The CDR3 extends over 14 amino acids. Germline values: CDR1 MNHEY, CDR2 SVGAGI. CDR3 in DNA: TGTGCCAGCAGTACAGGGGCTGGGGCCAACGTCCTGACTTTC. Translated: CASSTGAGANVLTF.

The CDR3 is CASRLQGGWEETQYF. The DNA for the CDR3 is TGTGCCAGCAGACTTCAGGGGGGCTGGGAGGAGACCCAGTACTTC. The chain links TRBV6-1 to TRBJ2-5; possible D gene TRBD1, 7 bases. Germline CDR1 reads MNHNS; CDR2 reads SASEGT. Trimming took 6 bases from V and 5 from J, leaving 19 bases between them. The CDR3 is 15 residues long.

The chain carries TRBV9 and TRBJ2-7; the match to TRBD2 covers 8 bases. CDR1 SGDLS and CDR2 YYNGEE come from the germline V gene. The CDR3 length is 16 residues. J gave up 0 bases and V 2 bases, and 7 bases lay outside the gene matches. CDR3: CASSVGDGTSSYEQYF. The CDR3 DNA is TGTGCCAGCAGCGTGGGGGACGGGACTAGCTCCTACGAGCAGTACTTC.

The chain joins TRBV28 to TRBJ1-1; no reliable D call. Deletions cut 3 bases from V and 6 bases from J, with 23 bases between. CDR1 MDHEN and CDR2 SYDVKM come from the germline V gene. The CDR3 runs 17 residues. The CDR3: CASSLTLAARSVAEAFF. Written as DNA, the CDR3 is TGTGCCAGCAGTTTGACTTTGGCAGCCCGTTCGGTCGCTGAAGCTTTCTTT.

In nucleotides, the CDR3 is TGTGCCAGCAGTATCGGGGAGTTCGACCTTTCTAAGTTGGGCGAGCAGTACTTC. Protein sequence: CASSIGEFDLSKLGEQYF. The genes are TRBV25-1 and TRBJ2-7; D might be TRBD2 (5 bases). Deletions cut 5 bases from V and 6 bases from J, with 29 bases between. This CDR3 is built from 18 residues. Looked up from germline, CDR1 is MGHDK and CDR2 is SYGVNS.

This clone was seen more than once but under ten times. The chain couples TRBV15 to TRBJ2-1, with 9 bases matching TRBD2. V lost 0 bases and J lost 9; bases outside the gene matches: 12. From germline, CDR1 is LNHNV and CDR2 YYDKDF (reference sequence). The CDR3 length is 17 residues. Here the CDR3 DNA reads TGTGCCACCAGCAGAGATGTATTGGTAGCGGGAGTGGGTGAGCAGTTCTTC. As protein: CATSRDVLVAGVGEQFF.

For the CDR3, the DNA is TGTGCCAGCAGCTTCGGGACAGGGGGCTTGCATTCACCCCTCCACTTT. This sequence encodes CASSFGTGGLHSPLHF. This sequence joins TRBV5-6 and TRBJ1-6; the match to TRBD1 covers 12 bases. CDR3 length: 16 amino acids. CDR1 SGHDT and CDR2 YYEEEE come from the germline V gene. Trimming at V came to 2 bases and at J to 8 bases, leaving 5 bases not matched to a gene.

The genes are TRBV13 and TRBJ1-3; D not certain. CDR1 and CDR2 (germline): PRHDT, FYEKMQ (reference sequence). This CDR3 has 13 residues. V lost 5 bases, J lost 4 bases, and 9 bases lay in between. CDR3 sequence (DNA): TGTGCCAGCAGCCCCAATCGGGGAAACACCATATATTTT. This translates into CASSPNRGNTIYF.

V usage is TRBV4-1 and J usage is TRBJ2-3, with a weak D call TRBD1 (6 bases). The CDR3 extends over 15 amino acids. Germline-derived CDR1 and CDR2 are MGHRA and YSYEKL. The V and J ends lost 4 bases and 3 bases respectively, with 14 bases between them. CDR3 sequence reads: CASSPSQGQTDTQYF. CDR3 in DNA: TGCGCCAGCAGCCCCTCCCAGGGGCAGACAGATACGCAGTATTTT.

The chain has TRBV6-1 and TRBJ2-5, with 8 bases aligning to TRBD1. This CDR3 spans 14 amino acids. Germline assignment: CDR1 MNHNS and CDR2 SASEGT. Trimming at V came to 8 bases and at J to 7 bases, leaving 12 bases not matched to a gene. CDR3 residues: CASGMTGALGTQYF. The CDR3 DNA is TGTGCCAGCGGGATGACAGGGGCGTTGGGGACCCAGTACTTC.

The gene calls are TRBV28 and TRBJ2-7, with a tentative D call TRBD2 (5 bases). In germline, CDR1 is MDHEN, CDR2 SYDVKM. Trimming removed 5 bases from V and 2 bases from J, with 19 bases in between. The CDR3 loop spans 16 amino acids. CDR3 sequence: CASSVSGGSPTYEQYF. The CDR3, as DNA: TGTGCCAGCAGTGTTAGTGGAGGTAGTCCTACCTACGAGCAGTACTTC.

This chain links TRBV6-6 with TRBJ2-5; a possible D gene is TRBD2 (5 bases). V was clipped by 0 bases and J by 3 bases, with 11 bases between them. This CDR3 is built from 15 residues. Germline CDR1 is MNHNY and CDR2 is SVGAGI (reference sequence). In nucleotides, the CDR3 is TGTGCCAGCAGTTACTCGAGGGTAGGAGAAGAGACCCAGTACTTC. Encoded protein: CASSYSRVGEETQYF.

The rearrangement links TRBV11-1 to TRBJ2-6; possibly TRBD2 for D (7 bases). In germline, CDR1 is SGHAT, CDR2 FQDESV (reference sequence). V was pared by 3 bases and J by 4 bases, with 10 bases between. The CDR3 is 15 amino acids. The CDR3 reads CASSLGGPGANVLTF. The CDR3 DNA sequence: TGTGCCAGCAGCTTGGGGGGGCCAGGGGCCAACGTCCTGACTTTC.

V usage is TRBV5-6 and J usage is TRBJ1-2; TRBD1 matches at 7 bases. CDR1 is SGHDT and CDR2 is YYEEEE in the germline V gene. Germline trimming cut 0 bases from V and 8 bases from J; bases unmatched to any gene: 7. The CDR3 has 14 residues. CDR3 coding DNA: TGTGCCAGCAGCTTGGACAGCCAAGGGGGCGGCTACACCTTC. As protein: CASSLDSQGGGYTF.

The chain couples TRBV4-1 to TRBJ1-3; D is uncertain. Looked up from germline, CDR1 is MGHRA and CDR2 is YSYEKL. The CDR3 has 16 amino acids. Trimming removed 5 bases from V and 0 bases from J, with 14 bases in between. Here the CDR3 DNA reads TGCGCCAGCAGCTCAGGTTCAGGCAGCTCTGGAAACACCATATATTTT. This encodes CASSSGSGSSGNTIYF.

This chain connects TRBV7-2 to TRBJ1-1; 8 positions agree with TRBD1. CDR1 is SGHTA and CDR2 is FQGNSA in the germline V gene. The CDR3 spans 13 residues. Trimming removed 5 bases from V and 8 bases from J; junction bases left unmatched: 7. The CDR3 nucleotides are TGTGCCAGCAGCCCCGACAGGGGAAGGGAAGCTTTCTTT. Amino acid sequence: CASSPDRGREAFF.

This chain connects TRBV27 to TRBJ1-3, with no clear D. The germline gives CDR1 MNHEY, CDR2 SMNVEV (reference sequence). The V end lost 2 bases, the J end lost 2 bases, and 10 bases lay between the germline ends. The CDR3 runs 15 residues. The CDR3: CASSLRAGTGNTIYF. The CDR3 region has the DNA TGTGCCAGCAGTTTAAGGGCGGGGACTGGAAACACCATATATTTT.